The next 8 T cell receptor beta chains were all read from a single sample in a study of CXCR3-negative and CXCR3-positive naive CD8 T cells. UMI-labeled TRB cDNA libraries were prepared by 5' RACE. Using the 5' RACE reads, TCRdb records one entry per CDR3 protein without DNA. This repertoire includes 100,000 to 150,000 distinct CDR3 sequences. The sample was naive CXCR3- CD8+ T cells from blood. As to subset: CD45RO-CCR7+CD27+CD95- naive CD8+ T cells lacking CXCR3 (TNR3-). Receptor source: a human donor in good health. Some clones in this sample may be carry-over from other donors' samples.

The CDR3 sequence is CASSFSRTGVSGDQETQYF. The chain is built from TRBV28 and TRBJ2-5; as DNA is missing, the TRBD1 call by TCRdb cannot be tested. The CDR3 runs to 19 residues. Germline loops: CDR1 MDHEN, CDR2 SYDVKM.

The chain joins TRBV4-1 to TRBJ1-1; the TCRdb call, TRBD1, lacks DNA for checking. CDR1 and CDR2 from the germline V gene are MGHRA and YSYEKL. The CDR3 length is 14 residues. The CDR3 here is CASSRSGEWTEAFF.

V and J are TRBV28 and TRBJ2-3; absent DNA, TCRdb's TRBD1 call cannot be checked. Germline CDR1 MDHEN, CDR2 SYDVKM. CDR3 length equals 14 residues. The CDR3 sequence is CASSRGQPTDTQYF.

The chain couples TRBV12-3 or TRBV12-4 to TRBJ2-5; TCRdb's D gene call, TRBD2, goes unchecked for lack of DNA. This CDR3 is 15 amino acids long. The CDR3 region is CASNPSGGLQETQYF.

This rearrangement joins TRBV25-1 to TRBJ2-2; TCRdb reports TRBD1, a call that lacks DNA to check it against. The length of the CDR3 is 19 residues. Germline V gene data show CDR1 as MGHDK and CDR2 as SYGVNS. The CDR3: CASSEYRVWGTANTGELFF.

This chain links TRBV7-8 with TRBJ2-2; TCRdb gives TRBD1 as the D gene, but with no DNA this cannot be confirmed. Germline V CDR1 and CDR2: SGHVS, FQNEAQ. This CDR3 has 14 amino acids. CDR3 amino acids: CASSLSPGTGELFF.

The chain combines TRBV29-1 with TRBJ2-2; TCRdb designates TRBD1, a call that cannot be tested without DNA. This CDR3 spans 15 amino acids. CDR1 is SQVTM and CDR2 is ANQGSEA in the germline V gene. The CDR3 protein is CSVEVGDRNTGELFF.

This rearrangement joins TRBV13 to TRBJ2-1; TCRdb calls TRBD2, which cannot be checked without DNA. CDR1 is PRHDT, CDR2 FYEKMQ, per germline (reference sequence). The CDR3 contains 16 residues. CDR3 protein: CASSGSGTSAYNEQFF.